This T cell receptor beta chain was captured in a study of radiotherapy plus CTLA-4 blockade in lung cancer. Study conclusions and caveats: Strongest reported response predictors: early blood clone changes and post-radiation interferon-beta.

To note about this clone: The antigen remains undetermined.

CDR1 is MNHNS and CDR2 is SASEGT in the germline V gene. This CDR3 region has 15 residues. V shed 6 bases and J 10 bases; nucleotides not matched to a gene: 15. Here immunoSEQ multiplex PCR was the method, and the copy in TCRdb shows in-frame clones only, minus some. The table has 50,000 to 60,000 clones, about 80% seen once; the top ten hold under 7%. Sequences were derived from peripheral blood, sampled from a patient treated with radiotherapy plus ipilimumab. This receptor was obtained from a human donor with non-small cell lung cancer whose response to radiotherapy plus ipilimumab could not be evaluated. The chain carries TRBV6-1 and TRBJ2-1; 7 positions match TRBD1. This chain's CDR3 is CASSTYRGSSGEQFF. The DNA for the CDR3 is TGTGCCAGCAGCACCTACAGGGGAAGTTCGGGCGAGCAGTTCTTC.